These 7 T cell receptor beta chains were all obtained from the same sample, sequenced in a study of cytomegalovirus exposure and HLA in healthy donors. Profiling relied on immunoSEQ multiplex PCR, and the TCRdb table lists in-frame clones only, not all of them. The data contain tens of thousands of clones, approximately 94% of them singletons. Sequences were obtained from PBMCs. The receptor set was obtained from a woman younger than 35 in good health and CMV-seropositive.

This chain uses TRBV18 with TRBJ2-7; 10 nucleotides line up with TRBD1. The CDR3 sequence is 17 residues long. Trimming at V came to 4 bases and at J to 1 base, leaving 10 bases not matched to a gene. The germline V gene encodes CDR1 KGHSH and CDR2 LQKENI. CDR3 sequence: CASSLTIGTGVSYEQYF. The CDR3 bases are TGTGCCAGCTCACTCACGATCGGGACAGGGGTGTCCTACGAGCAGTACTTC.

For the CDR3, the DNA is TGTGCCAGCAGCTTTAGCGGTAGCTCCTACGAGCAGTACTTC. It specifies CASSFSGSSYEQYF. The chain is built from TRBV7-9 and TRBJ2-7, with D perhaps matching TRBD2 (6 bases). From germline, CDR1 is SEHNR and CDR2 FQNEAQ (reference sequence). This CDR3 has 14 amino acids. V was clipped by 3 bases and J by 0 bases, with 9 bases between them. Full variable domain (remainder filled in from reference TRBV7-9 and TRBJ2-7): DTGVSQNPRHKITKRGQNVTFRCDPISEHNRLYWYRQTLGQGPEFLTYFQNEAQLEKSRLLSDRFSAERPKGSFSTLEIQRTEQGDSAMYLCASSFSGSSYEQYFGPGTRLTVT.

The DNA for the CDR3 is TGTGCCAGCAGTGAAGTAGCCTCTGGGGCCAACGTCCTGACTTTC. This codes for CASSEVASGANVLTF. The V gene is TRBV6-1, the J gene TRBJ2-6; D uncertain. V lost 1 base to trimming and J lost 0 bases, with 4 bases between them. CDR1 and CDR2 (germline): MNHNS, SASEGT. The CDR3 extends over 15 amino acids.

The chain carries TRBV27 and TRBJ2-2; 7 nucleotides line up with TRBD2. The CDR3 consists of 13 residues. V was clipped by 3 bases and J by 6 bases; unmatched bases: 1. Germline V gives CDR1 MNHEY, CDR2 SMNVEV (reference sequence). The CDR3 DNA is TGTGCCAGCAGTTTCGGGGGGTCCGGGGAGCTGTTTTTT. Encoded protein: CASSFGGSGELFF.

The chain employs TRBV29-1 and TRBJ1-1; D is ambiguous. The CDR3 totals 13 residues. V lost 0 bases and J lost 4, with 9 bases in between. Per the germline V gene, CDR1 is SQVTM and CDR2 is ANQGSEA. The CDR3 coding sequence is TGCAGCGTTGAAGACGGGTATGCCACTGAAGCTTTCTTT. Residues: CSVEDGYATEAFF.

The rearrangement joins TRBV29-1 to TRBJ2-1; 10 nucleotides match TRBD1. Germline CDR1 SQVTM, CDR2 ANQGSEA. The CDR3 extends over 13 amino acids. V lost 8 bases, J lost 4 bases, and 5 bases stayed unmatched. CDR3 amino acids: CSTSGQGYNEQFF. The CDR3 DNA reads TGCAGCACCTCGGGACAGGGGTACAATGAGCAGTTCTTC.

This clone was seen a single time. This chain uses TRBV19 with TRBJ1-5, with D possibly being TRBD1 (6 bases). The CDR3 loop spans 14 amino acids. V was clipped by 6 bases and J by 4 bases, with 13 bases between them. Germline assignment: CDR1 LNHDA and CDR2 SQIVND (reference sequence). The CDR3 DNA reads as TGTGCCAGTAGCCCCGGACAGAAAAATCAGCCCCAGCATTTT. It specifies CASSPGQKNQPQHF. Using reference TRBV19 and TRBJ1-5 for the parts outside the CDR3, the full variable domain is DGGITQSPKYLFRKEGQNVTLSCEQNLNHDAMYWYRQDPGQGLRLIYYSQIVNDFQKGDIAEGYSVSREKKESFPLTVTSAQKNPTAFYLCASSPGQKNQPQHFGDGTRLSIL.